The 9 T cell receptor beta chains reported below all come from one sample, sequenced in a study of T cells in Graves' hyperthyroidism and ophthalmopathy. RNA transcripts gave rise to amplified TCR beta CDR3 regions. Researchers ran a first-round RT-PCR on the TCR CDR3 using the HTBI primer set. One entry per CDR3 protein, called by TCRdb with MiXCR from the multiplex PCR reads. Of about 270,000 distinct CDR3 sequences listed, 20% to 30% were seen once; the top ten hold 20% to 30%. Material for sequencing was blood. The receptors here all came from a man aged 35-49 years with Graves' hyperthyroidism that later progressed to Graves' ophthalmopathy.

Many counts were recorded for this clonotype. CDR3 nucleotide sequence: TGTGCCAGCAGTTTTGCGGTGCCGGTCAAGACCCAGTACTTC. Its translation is CASSFAVPVKTQYF. The genes are TRBV27 and TRBJ2-5, with unresolved D. Germline values: CDR1 MNHEY, CDR2 SMNVEV (reference sequence). The CDR3 length is 14 residues. V shed 3 bases and J shed 6 bases, with 14 bases lying between them.

This chain uses TRBV30 with TRBJ2-7; D is possibly TRBD1 (5 bases). The CDR3 totals 12 residues. Germline V lookup: CDR1 GTSNPN, CDR2 SVGIG (reference sequence). The V end lost 6 bases, the J end lost 3 bases, and 12 bases lay between the germline ends. CDR3 sequence (DNA): TGTGCCTGCCGAAAGGGGAACTACGAGCAGTACTTC. This codes for CACRKGNYEQYF.

The chain combines TRBV12-3 or TRBV12-4 with TRBJ1-2; 7 bases map to TRBD1. The CDR3 is made up of 15 amino acids. J lost 5 bases, V lost 5 bases, and 11 bases had no gene match. CDR3 in amino acids: CASSPTGTVPYGYTF. The DNA for the CDR3 is TGTGCCAGCAGTCCGACCGGGACAGTGCCTTATGGCTACACCTTC.

The chain carries TRBV20-1 and TRBJ2-7, with TRBD1 matching over 10 bases. The length of the CDR3 is 15 residues. The J segment lost 5 bases and the V segment lost 0 bases, leaving 7 bases of the junction unmatched. Germline V gene lookup returns CDR1 DFQATT and CDR2 SNEGSKA (reference sequence). The CDR3, as DNA: TGCAGTGCTAGAGATCCAGGACAGGGGGACCACGAGCAGTACTTC. Residues: CSARDPGQGDHEQYF.

This clonotype has ten or more counts. Mismatch with germline at one junction end may stem from a read error. The chain couples TRBV10-2 to TRBJ2-7; maybe TRBD2 (6 bases). This CDR3 region has 15 residues. Germline values: CDR1 WSHSY, CDR2 SAAADI. CDR3 in DNA: TGCGCAAGCAAATTTTCTCGGGGGAGCTCCTACGAGCAGTACTTC. Protein: CASKFSRGSSYEQYF.

This clonotype was counted at least ten times. The V call is TRBV27, the J call TRBJ2-7; a weak D match, TRBD1 (6 bases). This CDR3 is 14 amino acids long. V lost 6 bases and J 3 bases, leaving 15 bases between the germline ends. Germline CDR1 and CDR2: MNHEY and SMNVEV (reference sequence). For the CDR3, the DNA is TGTGCCAGCAGCCGTCTTGGGGGCCGCTACGAGCAGTACTTC. It yields the protein CASSRLGGRYEQYF.

This sequence joins TRBV20-1 and TRBJ1-2; 12 bases line up with TRBD1. Trimming took 6 bases from V and 8 from J; bases not matched to a gene: 13. The CDR3 covers 15 residues. Per germline, CDR1 DFQATT and CDR2 SNEGSKA (reference sequence). The CDR3 spells CSAPTPGQGAEGYTF. CDR3 nucleotides: TGCAGTGCGCCTACGCCGGGACAGGGGGCGGAAGGCTACACCTTC.

J is TRBJ1-2 and V is TRBV12-3 or TRBV12-4; a possible D gene is TRBD1 (5 bases). The CDR3 consists of 15 residues. Trimming removed 1 base from V and 4 bases from J, with 13 bases in between. The DNA for the CDR3 is TGTGCCAGCAGTTTAGGGGGGTGGGGGACCTATGGCTACACCTTC. Encoded protein: CASSLGGWGTYGYTF.

This clonotype was seen many times. The CDR3 nucleotides are TGTGCCAGCAGTTTAAATTATGGGGTGGGGGGACTAGCCAAAAACATTCAGTACTTC. Its translation: CASSLNYGVGGLAKNIQYF. The rearrangement joins TRBV12-3 or TRBV12-4 to TRBJ2-4, with TRBD2 as a possible D gene (6 bases). The V end was cut by 2 bases, the J end by 0 bases, with 20 bases between. This CDR3 is built from 19 residues.